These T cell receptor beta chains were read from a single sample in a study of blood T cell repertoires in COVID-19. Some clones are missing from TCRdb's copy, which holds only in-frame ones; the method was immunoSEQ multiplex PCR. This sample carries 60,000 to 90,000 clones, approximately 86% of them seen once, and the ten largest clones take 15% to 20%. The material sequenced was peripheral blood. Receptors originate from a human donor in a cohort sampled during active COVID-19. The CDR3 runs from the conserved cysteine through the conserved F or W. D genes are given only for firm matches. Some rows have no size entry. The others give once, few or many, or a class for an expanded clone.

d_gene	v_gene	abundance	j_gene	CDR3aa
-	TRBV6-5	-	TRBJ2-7	CASGGQPLNYEQYF
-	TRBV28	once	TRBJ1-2	CASLQGNYGYTF
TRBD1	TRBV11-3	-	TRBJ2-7	CASSPGTVREKQYF
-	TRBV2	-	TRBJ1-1	CASSEREGNTEAFF
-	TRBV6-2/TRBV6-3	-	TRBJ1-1	CASSGTPNTEAFF
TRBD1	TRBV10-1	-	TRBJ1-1	CASSGSGTGEAFF
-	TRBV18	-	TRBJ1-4	CASSQRVPAGPENEKLFF
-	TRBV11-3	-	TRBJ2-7	CASSASGLTYEQYF
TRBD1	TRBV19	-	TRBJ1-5	CASSIRGRSNQPQHF
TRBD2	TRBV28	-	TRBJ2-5	CASSFAWSGRGETQYF
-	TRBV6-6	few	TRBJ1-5	CASSYSQGSNQPQHF
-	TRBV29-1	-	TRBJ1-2	CSVETGLWLGYTF
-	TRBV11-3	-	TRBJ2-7	CASSLGEGGWWF
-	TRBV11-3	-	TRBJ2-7	CASSSQAGTNGQYF
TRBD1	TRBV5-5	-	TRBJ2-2	CASSPGQGLGGELFF
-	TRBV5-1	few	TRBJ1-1	CASSPGLQNTEAFF
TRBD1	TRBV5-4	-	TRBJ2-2	CASSPGQANTGELFF
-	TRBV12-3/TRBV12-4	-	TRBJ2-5	CASSFSGQETQYF
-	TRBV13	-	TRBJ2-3	CASMRRLDTQYF
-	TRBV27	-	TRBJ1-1	CASSSNPGRKNTEAFF